This T cell receptor beta chain stems from a study of T cells expressing NK-cell markers. Study in general: TCR beta repertoires came from sorted CD3+CD56+NKG2C+, CD3+CD56+NKG2C- and CD3+CD56-NKG2C+ T cells. The eight sequenced donors comprised seven who were HCMV-seropositive and one who was seronegative.

CDR1 MNHNS and CDR2 SASEGT come from the germline V gene. CDR3 length: 16 residues. TCRdb re-called the 5' RACE reads and catalogs CDR3 proteins one per entry, DNA excluded. Its listing shows 440,000 or so distinct CDR3 sequences. The source of this sequence is a woman aged 18-70 years in good health. The J gene is TRBJ1-5, the V gene TRBV6-1. Sequencing input: blood T cells: a sorted CD56 or NKG2C T cell subset, CD4+ or CD8+ T cells, or bulk PBMC T cells (not recorded which). CDR3 residues: CASSEARAAGKQPQHF.